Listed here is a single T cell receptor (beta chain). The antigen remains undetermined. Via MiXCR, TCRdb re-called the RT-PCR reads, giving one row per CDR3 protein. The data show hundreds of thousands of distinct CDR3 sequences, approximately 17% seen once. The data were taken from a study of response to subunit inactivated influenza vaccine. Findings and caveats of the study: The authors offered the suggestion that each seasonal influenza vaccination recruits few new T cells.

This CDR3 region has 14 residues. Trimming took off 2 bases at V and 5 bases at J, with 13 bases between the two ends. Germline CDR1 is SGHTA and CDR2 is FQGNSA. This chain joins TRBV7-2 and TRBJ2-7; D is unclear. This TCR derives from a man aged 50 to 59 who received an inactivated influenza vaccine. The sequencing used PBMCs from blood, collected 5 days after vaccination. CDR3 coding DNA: TGTGCCAGCAGCTTAATGGTCAGGACGCACGAGCAGTACTTC. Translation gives CASSLMVRTHEQYF.